The 14 T cell receptor beta chains below come from one sample, sequenced in a study of T cells in Graves' hyperthyroidism and ophthalmopathy. Amplification targeted TCR beta CDR3 regions from RNA transcripts. HTBI primers drove first-round RT-PCR of the TCR CDR3. MiXCR was run by TCRdb on the multiplex PCR reads, yielding one entry per CDR3 protein. Here the sample spans around 420,000 distinct CDR3 sequences, 15% to 18% being singletons. Specimen: blood. The source is a woman under 30 with Graves' hyperthyroidism.

This clonotype was observed a handful of times. The chain couples TRBV20-1 to TRBJ1-6; 7 bases agree with TRBD1. Looked up from germline, CDR1 is DFQATT and CDR2 is SNEGSKA (reference sequence). V shed 3 bases, J shed 7 bases, and the junction held 6 bases outside the gene matches. The CDR3 spans 14 residues. The CDR3 here is CSASGTDTNSPLHF. CDR3 nucleotides: TGCAGTGCTAGCGGGACAGACACAAATTCACCCCTCCACTTT.

This clonotype was counted at least ten times. V gene TRBV2 combines with J gene TRBJ2-2; D is possibly TRBD1 (6 bases). V gave up 8 bases and J gave up 2 bases, with 12 bases separating them. Germline CDR1 and CDR2: SNHLY and FYNNEI. The CDR3 totals 14 residues. CDR3 bases: TGTGCCAGCGTGGGACACTCCAACACCGGGGAGCTGTTTTTT. This codes for CASVGHSNTGELFF. Looking up the rest from reference TRBV2 and TRBJ2-2 gives the full variable domain: EPEVTQTPSHQVTQMGQEVILRCVPISNHLYFYWYRQILGQKVEFLVSFYNNEISEKSEIFDDQFSVERPDGSNFTLKIRSTKLEDSAMYFCASVGHSNTGELFFGEGSRLTVL.

This clonotype was detected only a few times. CDR3 region: CAISGGQGVPEAFF. In DNA form, the CDR3 reads TGTGCCATCAGTGGGGGACAGGGTGTCCCTGAAGCTTTCTTT. The gene calls are TRBV10-3 and TRBJ1-1; 9 nucleotides match TRBD1. This CDR3 contains 14 residues. Trimming took 4 bases from V and 6 from J; bases not matched to a gene: 6. Looked up from germline, CDR1 is ENHRY and CDR2 is SYGVKD.

The chain employs TRBV12-3 or TRBV12-4 and TRBJ1-5; D not certain. CDR3 size: 14 residues. The germline V and J ends were trimmed by 5 bases and 3 bases, with 11 bases remaining between them. The CDR3 coding sequence is TGTGCCAGCAGTCCAGGTTCCTTCAATCAGCCCCAGCATTTT. It yields the protein CASSPGSFNQPQHF.

This clonotype occurred many times. The rearrangement uses TRBV6-1 and TRBJ2-3; either TRBD1 or TRBD2 may supply D (5 bases each). The CDR3 totals 15 residues. V lost 5 bases to trimming and J lost 7 bases, with 19 bases between them. The V gene's germline CDR1 is MNHNS and CDR2 SASEGT. The CDR3 protein is CASSHGTPARNTQYF. The CDR3 DNA is TGTGCCAGCAGTCACGGGACGCCCGCGCGGAATACGCAGTATTTT.

This clonotype was observed many times. The chain is built from TRBV20-1 and TRBJ1-4; D remains unclear. Trimming cost V 0 bases and J 10 bases, with 9 bases left between them. The germline CDR1 and CDR2 sequences are DFQATT and SNEGSKA (reference sequence). CDR3 length: 12 residues. CDR3 nucleotide sequence: TGCAGTGCTAGAGAACCGGCGGGAAAACTGTTTTTT. Translation gives CSAREPAGKLFF.

The rearrangement uses TRBV10-3 and TRBJ1-2; unclear D gene. The CDR3 has 13 amino acids. V was trimmed by 0 bases and J by 6 bases, leaving 8 bases between them. Germline lookup yields CDR1 ENHRY and CDR2 SYGVKD. CDR3 protein: CAISESMSDGYTF. CDR3 nucleotide sequence: TGTGCCATCAGTGAGTCGATGTCCGATGGCTACACCTTC.

This clonotype has only a few counts. The chain carries TRBV9 and TRBJ2-7; TRBD2 agrees at 12 bases. The germline V gene encodes CDR1 SGDLS and CDR2 YYNGEE. The CDR3 sequence is 15 residues long. After removal of 4 bases from V and 3 bases from J, the junction contained 5 bases not matched to a gene. DNA of the CDR3: TGTGCCAGCAGCCCTCGGACTAGCGGGGTCTACGAGCAGTACTTC. Translated, it gives CASSPRTSGVYEQYF.

This clonotype was picked up many times. V gene TRBV3-1 combines with J gene TRBJ2-5; 12 bases map to TRBD1. The V gene's germline CDR1 is LGHDT and CDR2 YNNKEL (reference sequence). J gave up 5 bases and V 6 bases, and 7 bases lay outside the gene matches. The CDR3 contains 15 residues. DNA for the CDR3: TGTGCCAGCAGGGCTGGGACAGGGGGCAAGGAGACCCAGTACTTC. Translated, it gives CASRAGTGGKETQYF.

The sample holds one count of this clonotype. The chain has TRBV2 and TRBJ2-2; TRBD1 or TRBD2 may be the D gene (5 bases each). There are 14 residues in the CDR3. Germline-derived CDR1 and CDR2 are SNHLY and FYNNEI. Trimming shortened V by 8 bases and J by 1 base, and 11 bases separated the two germline ends. CDR3 sequence (DNA): TGTGCCAGCTCGGGACCCTTGAACACCGGGGAGCTGTTTTTT. Its translation: CASSGPLNTGELFF.

The rearrangement joins TRBV6-2 or TRBV6-3 to TRBJ1-1, with D perhaps TRBD1 (5 bases). The CDR3 totals 14 residues. CDR1 and CDR2 (germline): MNHEY, SVGEGT. V gave up 7 bases and J gave up 4 bases, with 16 bases separating them. CDR3 nucleotides: TGTGCCAGCACCACCTTCGGGGGGAGCACTGAAGCTTTCTTT. This sequence encodes CASTTFGGSTEAFF.

This clonotype was found many times. The V and J genes are TRBV27 and TRBJ2-3, with 8 positions matching TRBD1. The germline V gene has CDR1 MNHEY and CDR2 SMNVEV (reference sequence). CDR3 size: 15 residues. J lost 4 bases, V lost 4 bases, and 7 bases had no gene match. The CDR3 spells CASSSGGHWADTQYF. The CDR3 nucleotides are TGTGCCAGCAGTTCAGGGGGCCATTGGGCAGATACGCAGTATTTT.

The gene calls are TRBV4-1 and TRBJ1-3, with D possibly being TRBD1 (6 bases). The V and J ends lost 1 base and 8 bases respectively, with 12 bases between them. Germline V gene lookup returns CDR1 MGHRA and CDR2 YSYEKL. This CDR3 comprises 14 residues. The CDR3 loop reads CASSQGDKMDTIYF. As DNA, the CDR3 is TGCGCCAGCAGCCAAGGGGACAAGATGGACACCATATATTTT.

The DNA for the CDR3 is TGCGCCAGCAGCTTTACCGGGACAGGGGATTTCAATGAGCAGTTCTTC. It translates to CASSFTGTGDFNEQFF. The chain combines TRBV5-1 with TRBJ2-1, with TRBD1 identical over 10 bases. The V gene's germline CDR1 is SGHRS and CDR2 YFSETQ. The ends lost 2 bases at V and 6 bases at J; junction bases unmatched: 8. The CDR3 totals 16 residues.